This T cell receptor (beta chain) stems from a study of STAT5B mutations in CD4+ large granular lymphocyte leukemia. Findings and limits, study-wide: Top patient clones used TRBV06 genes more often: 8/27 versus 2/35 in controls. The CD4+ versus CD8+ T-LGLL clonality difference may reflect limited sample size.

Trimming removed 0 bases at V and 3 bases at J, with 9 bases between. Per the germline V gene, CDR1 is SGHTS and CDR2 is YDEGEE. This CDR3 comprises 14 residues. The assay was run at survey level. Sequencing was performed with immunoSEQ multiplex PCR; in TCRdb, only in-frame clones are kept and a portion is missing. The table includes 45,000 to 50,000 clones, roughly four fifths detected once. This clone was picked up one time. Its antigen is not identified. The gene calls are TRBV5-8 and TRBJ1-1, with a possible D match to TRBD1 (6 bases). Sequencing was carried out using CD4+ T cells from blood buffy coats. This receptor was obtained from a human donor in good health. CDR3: CASSLVQGYTEAFF. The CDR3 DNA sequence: TGTGCCAGCAGCTTGGTTCAGGGGTACACTGAAGCTTTCTTT. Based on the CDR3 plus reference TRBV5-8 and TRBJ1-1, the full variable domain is EAGVTQSPTHLIKTRGQQATLRCSPISGHTSVYWYQQALGLGLQFLLWYDEGEERNRGNFPPRFSGRQFPNYSSELNVNALELEDSALYLCASSLVQGYTEAFFGQGTRLTVV.